Listed below are T cell receptor beta chains from one sample, sequenced in a study of control samples from healthy donors and cancer patients. TCRdb's table, derived via immunoSEQ multiplex PCR, lists solely in-frame clones and lacks some. This sample has 98,000 or so clones; about four fifths occur once, and the top ten carry 10%. The specimen sequenced was blood. The receptors derive from a woman aged 25 to 45 in good health. The CDR3 runs from the conserved cysteine through the conserved F or W. Each record gives: J gene, clone size, V gene, CDR3 protein. The size field is filled for only some rows; it gives once, few, many or a size class.

TRBJ2-5 - TRBV6-2/TRBV6-3 CASSSAGLAGGGETQYF
TRBJ1-1 few TRBV19 CASSSGRYTEAFF
TRBJ2-3 - TRBV19 CASSMSAELTDTQYF
TRBJ2-5 - TRBV2 CASSPRTASGTQYF
TRBJ2-5 - TRBV11-2 CASSSRWGQETQYF
TRBJ1-2 - TRBV24-1 CATSDGTTGGAPNYGYTF
TRBJ2-2 - TRBV5-6 CASSLFRTGGTGELFF
TRBJ1-5 - TRBV12-5 CASGFHDRVNQPQHF
TRBJ2-1 - TRBV27 CASSFGDGSYNEQFF
TRBJ2-3 - TRBV9 CASSGGSEFTDTQYF
TRBJ1-2 few TRBV5-4 CASSLGQVAYGYTF
TRBJ2-3 - TRBV30 CAWRAGTSGPRDTQYF
TRBJ1-5 - TRBV3-1/TRBV3-2 CASSLQGRGQPQHF
TRBJ2-2 - TRBV12-3/TRBV12-4 CASSFMNTGELFF
TRBJ2-7 - TRBV5-8 CASSLEEKRYF
TRBJ1-2 - TRBV6-2/TRBV6-3 CASSPSLHGYTF
TRBJ1-1 - TRBV7-6 CASSFGIRLNTEAFF
TRBJ2-1 - TRBV5-4 CASSIAGATYNEQFF
TRBJ1-5 - TRBV5-1 CASSLTETGVGNQPQHF
TRBJ1-1 - TRBV11-2 CASSFVKRSLTEAFF
TRBJ2-2 - TRBV9 CASSELGHANTGELFF
TRBJ2-1 - TRBV3-1/TRBV3-2 CASSQGSSGGKNEQFF
TRBJ1-1 - TRBV12-3/TRBV12-4 CASSLVKGEAFF
TRBJ1-1 - TRBV4-2 CASSQARMSEAFF